This T cell receptor beta chain came from a study of molecular identifiers for immune sequencing clone quantification. The wider study: Five aliquots were made in replicates from the RNA of roughly 20,000 or 100,000 naive CD8 cells, and four were sequenced.

Methods described previously were used for bulk TCR libraries, and listed TCR primers were applied. TCRdb re-derived calls from the PCR reads in MiXCR, one entry per CDR3 protein. This table has about 640,000 distinct CDR3 sequences, just under 20% appearing once. The CDR3 loop spans 14 amino acids. Germline V CDR1 and CDR2: MGHRA, YSYEKL. Trimming pared 1 base from V and 2 bases from J, leaving 9 bases between. Notes on the study in general: Identical TCR molecules that share a barcode could lead to an underestimation of highly expanded clone sizes. Over 99% of effector molecules, yet under 1% of naive-cell molecules, were held by clones above 20 RNA copies.

On this clonotype: Its specificity is unknown. Just one base apart from a much larger clone, this may be a read error.

This receptor was identified in a human donor in good health. Some libraries in this study had Jurkat cell RNA spiked in. V and J are TRBV4-1 and TRBJ2-7, with D hard to call. Material: naive CD8+ T cells from blood, with Jurkat cell RNA spiked in. The subset denotes: FACS-sorted CD8+CD4-CCR7+CD45RA+ naive T cells. CDR3 amino acids: CASSQADEAYEQYF. The CDR3 DNA is TGCGCCAGCAGCCAAGCTGACGAAGCCTACGAGCAGTACTTC.